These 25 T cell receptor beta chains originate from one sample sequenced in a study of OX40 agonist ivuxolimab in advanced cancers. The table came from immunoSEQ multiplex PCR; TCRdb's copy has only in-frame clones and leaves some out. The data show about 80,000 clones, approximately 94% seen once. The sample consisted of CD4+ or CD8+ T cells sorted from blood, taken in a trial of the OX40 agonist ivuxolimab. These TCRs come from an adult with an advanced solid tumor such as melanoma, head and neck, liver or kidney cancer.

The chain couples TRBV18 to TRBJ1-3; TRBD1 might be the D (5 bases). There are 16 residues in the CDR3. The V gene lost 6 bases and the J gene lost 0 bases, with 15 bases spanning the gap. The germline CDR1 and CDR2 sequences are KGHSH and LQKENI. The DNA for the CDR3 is TGTGCCAGCTCCCCAACCGTAGACAGCTCTGGAAACACCATATATTTT. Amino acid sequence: CASSPTVDSSGNTIYF.

CDR3 bases: TGTGCCAGCAGCGGGAGTGGCGCAGATACGCAGTATTTT. Translation gives CASSGSGADTQYF. This chain joins TRBV7-9 and TRBJ2-3; TRBD2 might be the D (5 bases). The CDR3 is 13 amino acids. The germline V gene has CDR1 SEHNR and CDR2 FQNEAQ (reference sequence). V shed 5 bases and J shed 4 bases, with 10 bases lying between them.

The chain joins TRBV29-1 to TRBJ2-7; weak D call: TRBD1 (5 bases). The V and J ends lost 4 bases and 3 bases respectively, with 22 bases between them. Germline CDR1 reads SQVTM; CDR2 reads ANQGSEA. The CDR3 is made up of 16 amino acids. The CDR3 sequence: CSVAEGRVTGLYEQYF. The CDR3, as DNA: TGCAGCGTTGCGGAAGGCAGGGTTACAGGTCTCTACGAGCAGTACTTC.

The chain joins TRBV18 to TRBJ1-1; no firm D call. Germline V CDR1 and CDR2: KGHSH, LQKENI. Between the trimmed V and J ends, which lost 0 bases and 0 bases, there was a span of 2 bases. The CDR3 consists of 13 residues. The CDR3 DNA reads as TGTGCCAGCTCACCACCCGTGAACACTGAAGCTTTCTTT. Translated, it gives CASSPPVNTEAFF. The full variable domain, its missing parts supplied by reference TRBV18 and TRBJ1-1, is NAGVMQNPRHLVRRRGQEARLRCSPMKGHSHVYWYRQLPEEGLKFMVYLQKENIIDESGMPKERFSAEFPKEGPSILRIQQVVRGDSAAYFCASSPPVNTEAFFGQGTRLTVV.

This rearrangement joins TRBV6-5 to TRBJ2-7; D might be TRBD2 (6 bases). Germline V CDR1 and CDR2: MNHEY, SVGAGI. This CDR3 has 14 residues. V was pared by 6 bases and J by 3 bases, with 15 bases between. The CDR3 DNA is TGTGCCAGCAGCCGAGGACGGGGGATCTACGAGCAGTACTTC. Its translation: CASSRGRGIYEQYF.

The CDR3 region is CASSPDSFSSYNEQFF. As DNA, the CDR3 is TGCGCCAGCAGCCCCGACAGTTTTAGCTCCTACAATGAGCAGTTCTTC. The chain employs TRBV5-1 and TRBJ2-1; tentatively, D is TRBD1 (5 bases). V lost 4 bases and J lost 0, with 14 bases in between. CDR3 size: 16 residues. Germline values: CDR1 SGHRS, CDR2 YFSETQ.

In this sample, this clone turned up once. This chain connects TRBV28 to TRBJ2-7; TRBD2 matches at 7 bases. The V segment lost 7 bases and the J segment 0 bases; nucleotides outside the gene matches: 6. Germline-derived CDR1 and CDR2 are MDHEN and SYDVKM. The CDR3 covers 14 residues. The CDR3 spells CASNMGGSSYEQYF. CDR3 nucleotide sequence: TGTGCCAGCAATATGGGCGGGAGCTCCTACGAGCAGTACTTC. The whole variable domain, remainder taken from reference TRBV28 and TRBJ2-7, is DVKVTQSSRYLVKRTGEKVFLECVQDMDHENMFWYRQDPGLGLRLIYFSYDVKMKEKGDIPEGYSVSREKKERFSLILESASTNQTSMYLCASNMGGSSYEQYFGPGTRLTVT.

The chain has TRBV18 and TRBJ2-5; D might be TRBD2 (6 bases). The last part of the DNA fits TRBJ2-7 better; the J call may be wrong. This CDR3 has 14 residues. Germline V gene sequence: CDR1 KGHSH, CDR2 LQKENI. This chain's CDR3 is CASSPNGRRGEQYF. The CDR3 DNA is TGTGCCAGCTCACCCAACGGGAGAAGAGGCGAGCAGTACTTC.

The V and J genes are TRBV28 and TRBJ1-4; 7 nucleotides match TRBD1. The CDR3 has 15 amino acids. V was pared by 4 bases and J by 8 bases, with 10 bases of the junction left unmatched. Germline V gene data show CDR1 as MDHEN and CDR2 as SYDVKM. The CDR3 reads CASSSPGQGGEKLFF. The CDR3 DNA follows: TGTGCCAGCAGTTCGCCGGGCCAAGGGGGCGAAAAACTGTTTTTT.

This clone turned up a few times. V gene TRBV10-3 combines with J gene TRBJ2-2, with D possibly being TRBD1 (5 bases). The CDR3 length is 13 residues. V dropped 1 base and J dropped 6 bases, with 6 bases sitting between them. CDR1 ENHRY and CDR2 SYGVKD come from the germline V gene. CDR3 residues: CAISELGPGELFF. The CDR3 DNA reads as TGTGCCATCAGTGAGTTGGGGCCCGGGGAGCTGTTTTTT.

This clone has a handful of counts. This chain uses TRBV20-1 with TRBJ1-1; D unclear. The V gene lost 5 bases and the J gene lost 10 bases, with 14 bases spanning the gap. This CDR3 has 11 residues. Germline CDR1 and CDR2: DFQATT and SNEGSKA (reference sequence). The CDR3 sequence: CSAPDGVGAFF. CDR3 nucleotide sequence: TGCAGTGCTCCCGACGGCGTGGGAGCTTTCTTT.

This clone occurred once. The CDR3 is CASSPDRVGTGELFF. DNA of the CDR3: TGTGCCAGCTCACCGGACAGGGTGGGCACCGGGGAGCTGTTTTTT. The rearrangement joins TRBV18 to TRBJ2-2; 8 bases fit TRBD1. Losses at the gene ends were 3 bases for V and 4 bases for J; bases not matched to a gene: 4. The germline V gene encodes CDR1 KGHSH and CDR2 LQKENI. The CDR3 spans 15 residues.

Here the CDR3 reads CASRLRPDRAAIQYF. The CDR3, as DNA: TGTGCCAGCAGACTTCGACCGGACAGGGCGGCCATTCAGTACTTC. The chain carries TRBV6-1 and TRBJ2-4, with 8 bases fitting TRBD1. With V trimmed by 6 bases and J by 9 bases, 13 bases remained unmatched. The CDR3 totals 15 residues. The germline V gene has CDR1 MNHNS and CDR2 SASEGT.

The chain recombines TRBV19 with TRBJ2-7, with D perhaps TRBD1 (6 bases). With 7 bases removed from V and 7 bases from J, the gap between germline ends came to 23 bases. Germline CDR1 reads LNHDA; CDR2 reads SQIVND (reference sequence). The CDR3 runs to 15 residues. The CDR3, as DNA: TGTGCCAGTACCCCCAGGGGTGGCCCCTTAGGGGAGCAGTACTTC. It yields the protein CASTPRGGPLGEQYF.

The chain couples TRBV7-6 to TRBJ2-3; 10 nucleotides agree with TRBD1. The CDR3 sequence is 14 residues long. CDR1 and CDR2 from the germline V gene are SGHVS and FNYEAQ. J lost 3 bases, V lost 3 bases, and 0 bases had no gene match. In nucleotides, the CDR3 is TGTGCCAGCAGCTTGGGACAGGGGACAGATACGCAGTATTTT. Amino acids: CASSLGQGTDTQYF.

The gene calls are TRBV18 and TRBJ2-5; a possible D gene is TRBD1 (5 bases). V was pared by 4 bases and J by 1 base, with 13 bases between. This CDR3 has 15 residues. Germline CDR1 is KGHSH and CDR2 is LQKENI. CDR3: CASSRLFQGQETQYF. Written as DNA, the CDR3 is TGTGCCAGCTCACGTCTTTTCCAGGGCCAAGAGACCCAGTACTTC.

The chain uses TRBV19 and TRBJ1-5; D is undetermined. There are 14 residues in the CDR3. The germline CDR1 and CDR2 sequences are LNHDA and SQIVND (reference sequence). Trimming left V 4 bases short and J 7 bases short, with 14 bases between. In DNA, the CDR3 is TGTGCCAGTAGTAAAGCCCCGCTTGGCCAGCCCCAGCATTTT. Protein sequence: CASSKAPLGQPQHF.

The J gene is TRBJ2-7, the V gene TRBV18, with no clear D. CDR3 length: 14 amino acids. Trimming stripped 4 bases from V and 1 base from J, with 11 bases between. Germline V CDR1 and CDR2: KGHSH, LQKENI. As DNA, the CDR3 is TGTGCCAGCTCACGGCCAGGTCCTTCCTACGAGCAGTACTTC. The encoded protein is CASSRPGPSYEQYF.

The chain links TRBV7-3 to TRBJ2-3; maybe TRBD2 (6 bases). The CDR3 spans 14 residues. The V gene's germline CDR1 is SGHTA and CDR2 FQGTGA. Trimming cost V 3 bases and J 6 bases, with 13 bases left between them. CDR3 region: CASSLGLASDTQYF. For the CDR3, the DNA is TGTGCCAGCAGCTTGGGACTGGCGTCGGATACGCAGTATTTT.

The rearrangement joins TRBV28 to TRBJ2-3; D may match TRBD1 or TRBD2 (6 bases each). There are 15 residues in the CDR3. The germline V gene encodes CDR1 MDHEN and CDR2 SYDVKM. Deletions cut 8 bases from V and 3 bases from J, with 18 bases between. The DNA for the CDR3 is TGTGCCAGCCCCCCATCGGGGGCCTCAACAGATACGCAGTATTTT. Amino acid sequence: CASPPSGASTDTQYF.

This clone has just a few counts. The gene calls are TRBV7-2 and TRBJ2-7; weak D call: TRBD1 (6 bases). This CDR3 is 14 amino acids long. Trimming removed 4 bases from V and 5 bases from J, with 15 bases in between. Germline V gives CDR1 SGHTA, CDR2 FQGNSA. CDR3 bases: TGTGCCAGCAGCTCTTTCAGGGGAAGCGACGAGCAGTACTTC. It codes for CASSSFRGSDEQYF.

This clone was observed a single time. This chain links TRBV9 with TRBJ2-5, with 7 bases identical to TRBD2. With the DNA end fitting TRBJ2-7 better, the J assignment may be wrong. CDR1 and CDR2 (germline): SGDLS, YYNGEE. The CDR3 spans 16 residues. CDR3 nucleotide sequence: TGTGCCAGCAGCCCCACCGGGACTACCCATTCCTACGAGCAGTACTTC. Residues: CASSPTGTTHSYEQYF.

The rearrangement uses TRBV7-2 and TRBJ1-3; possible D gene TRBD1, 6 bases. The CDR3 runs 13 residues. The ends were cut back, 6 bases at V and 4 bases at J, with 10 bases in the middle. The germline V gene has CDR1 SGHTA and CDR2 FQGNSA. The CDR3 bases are TGTGCCAGCAGTTCCGGACAGGGAAACACCATATATTTT. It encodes CASSSGQGNTIYF.

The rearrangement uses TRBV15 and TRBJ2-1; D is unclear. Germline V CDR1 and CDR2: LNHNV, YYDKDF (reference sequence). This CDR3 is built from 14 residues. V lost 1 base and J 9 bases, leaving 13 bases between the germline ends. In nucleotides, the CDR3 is TGTGCCACCAGCAGAGTGGGTAGGAACGGTGAGCAGTTCTTC. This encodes CATSRVGRNGEQFF.

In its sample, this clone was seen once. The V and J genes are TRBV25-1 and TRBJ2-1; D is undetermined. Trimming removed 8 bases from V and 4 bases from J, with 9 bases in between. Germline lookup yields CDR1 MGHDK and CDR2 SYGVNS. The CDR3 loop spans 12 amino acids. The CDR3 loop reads CASGVLYNEQFF. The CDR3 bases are TGTGCCAGCGGGGTCTTATACAATGAGCAGTTCTTC.